This T cell receptor beta chain was retrieved from a study of early T cells in non-severe SARS-CoV-2 infection. Unique molecular identifiers were affixed to single, distinct cDNA molecules. Using its own MiXCR run on the 5' RACE reads, TCRdb lists one record per CDR3 protein. The sample yields about 69,000 distinct CDR3 sequences, roughly 8.7% seen once. With respect to this clonotype: The junction differs from germline at one of its ends, possibly a read error.

Germline V gives CDR1 LGHDT, CDR2 YNNKEL (reference sequence). This CDR3 is built from 15 residues. The sample consisted of whole blood. The receptor's source is an adult who was a healthcare worker with PCR-confirmed SARS-CoV-2 infection or an uninfected control (not recorded which). V gene TRBV3-1 combines with J gene TRBJ2-2; D is unresolved. CDR3 nucleotide sequence: TGTACCAGCAGCCACTTCCAAGCGAACACCGGGGAGCTGTTTTTT. It is translated as CTSSHFQANTGELFF.